These 6 T cell receptor beta chains were sequenced from one sample in a study of regulatory T cells in long-lasting Graves disease. Investigators prepared the TCR beta libraries by applying iRepertoire HTBI primers and Arm-PCR of CDR3 regions. TCRdb fed the multiplex PCR reads into MiXCR, producing one record per CDR3 protein. The table has around 450,000 distinct CDR3 sequences, 20% to 25% seen once; the top ten hold roughly 6.9%. Time point reported: persistent/refractory GD, antithyroid drugs over 5 years with positive TRAb. RNA extracted from PBMCs served as the sequencing template. Source: peripheral blood mononuclear cells (PBMCs), taken when the disease was refractory, from a patient treated with antithyroid drugs. Source of these receptors: a female donor with Graves disease.

This clonotype has only a few counts. The chain uses TRBV4-3 and TRBJ2-5; TRBD1 aligns across 9 bases. The CDR3 loop spans 15 amino acids. V lost 8 bases and J lost 4; bases outside the gene matches: 11. Germline CDR1 and CDR2: LGHNA and YSLEER. Here the CDR3 DNA reads TGCGCCAGCTCCATGAACACAGGGGGCTTAGAGACCCAGTACTTC. The encoded protein is CASSMNTGGLETQYF.

This clonotype was observed many times. The V gene is TRBV28, the J gene TRBJ1-5; D unresolved. This CDR3 has 12 amino acids. Germline V CDR1 and CDR2: MDHEN, SYDVKM. V was cut by 6 bases and J by 6 bases, with 9 bases left in between. The CDR3 DNA reads TGTGCCAGCAGCTTAGCGGCTCAGCCCCAGCATTTT. It specifies CASSLAAQPQHF.

With respect to this clonotype: A junction boundary mismatches the germline segment, possibly from a read error. CDR3 protein: CTSSLRQLRQPQHF. Written as DNA, the CDR3 is TGTACCAGCAGTCTCCGACAGCTACGGCAGCCCCAGCATTTT. The V and J genes are TRBV12-3 or TRBV12-4 and TRBJ1-5, with D perhaps TRBD1 (5 bases). The CDR3 extends over 14 amino acids.

The gene calls are TRBV20-1 and TRBJ1-3; 9 bases map to TRBD1. The trim removed 2 bases at V and 0 bases at J, leaving 5 bases unmatched. In germline, CDR1 is DFQATT, CDR2 SNEGSKA (reference sequence). CDR3 length equals 16 residues. DNA for the CDR3: TGCAGTGCTAGACCCGGGACAGGGATCTCTGGAAACACCATATATTTT. Translated: CSARPGTGISGNTIYF.

The V gene is TRBV30, the J gene TRBJ2-2; D not certain. Trimming cost V 1 base and J 6 bases, with 6 bases left between them. From germline, CDR1 is GTSNPN and CDR2 SVGIG (reference sequence). There are 12 residues in the CDR3. DNA of the CDR3: TGTGCCTGGAGTGGGCTAGCCGGGGAGCTGTTTTTT. Translated: CAWSGLAGELFF.

This clonotype was counted only a few times. The rearrangement links TRBV29-1 to TRBJ2-3, with D hard to call. Germline assignment: CDR1 SQVTM and CDR2 ANQGSEA. Trimming pared 7 bases from V and 6 bases from J, leaving 11 bases between. The CDR3 spans 11 residues. CDR3 protein: CSARLGDTQYF. In nucleotides, the CDR3 is TGCAGCGCCCGGCTCGGCGATACGCAGTATTTT.